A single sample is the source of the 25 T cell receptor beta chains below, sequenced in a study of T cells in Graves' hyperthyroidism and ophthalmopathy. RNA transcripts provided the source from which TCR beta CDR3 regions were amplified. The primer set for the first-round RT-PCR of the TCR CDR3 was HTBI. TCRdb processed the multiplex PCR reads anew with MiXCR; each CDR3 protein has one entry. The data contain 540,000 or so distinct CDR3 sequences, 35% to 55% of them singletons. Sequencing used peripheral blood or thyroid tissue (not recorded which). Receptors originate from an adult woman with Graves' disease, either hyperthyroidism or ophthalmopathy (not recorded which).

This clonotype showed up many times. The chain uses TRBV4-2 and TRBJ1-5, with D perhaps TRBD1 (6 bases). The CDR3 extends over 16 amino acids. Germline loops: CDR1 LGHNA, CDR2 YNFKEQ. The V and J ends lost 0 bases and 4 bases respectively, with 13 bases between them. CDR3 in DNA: TGTGCCAGCAGCCAAGAGGGGCAGGGGATAAATCAGCCCCAGCATTTT. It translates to CASSQEGQGINQPQHF.

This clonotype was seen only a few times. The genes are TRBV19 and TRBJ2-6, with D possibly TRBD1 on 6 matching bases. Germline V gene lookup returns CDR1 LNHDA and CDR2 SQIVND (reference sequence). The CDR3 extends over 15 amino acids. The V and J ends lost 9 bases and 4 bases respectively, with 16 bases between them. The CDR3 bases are TGTGCCAGCAGCCCCCACAGGGCGGGGGCCAACGTCCTGACTTTC. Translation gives CASSPHRAGANVLTF.

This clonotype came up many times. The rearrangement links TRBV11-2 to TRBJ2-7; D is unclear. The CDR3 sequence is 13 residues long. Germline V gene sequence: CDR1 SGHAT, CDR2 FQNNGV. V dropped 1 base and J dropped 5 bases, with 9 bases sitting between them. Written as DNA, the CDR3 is TGTGCCAGCAGCTTAGTGAGAAGGCACGAGCAGTACTTC. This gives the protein CASSLVRRHEQYF.

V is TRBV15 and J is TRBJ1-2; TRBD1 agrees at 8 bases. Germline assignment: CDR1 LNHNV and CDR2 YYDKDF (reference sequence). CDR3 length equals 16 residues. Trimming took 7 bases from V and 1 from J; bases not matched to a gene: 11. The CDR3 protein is CATKAGGQVFNYGYTF. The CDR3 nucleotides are TGTGCCACCAAGGCAGGGGGCCAGGTATTTAACTATGGCTACACCTTC.

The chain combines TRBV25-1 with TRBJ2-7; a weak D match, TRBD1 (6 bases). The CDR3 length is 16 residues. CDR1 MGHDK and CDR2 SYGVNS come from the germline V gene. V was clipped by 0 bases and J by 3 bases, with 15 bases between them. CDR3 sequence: CASSEYWGQGIYEQYF. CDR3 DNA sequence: TGTGCCAGCAGTGAATATTGGGGGCAGGGAATCTACGAGCAGTACTTC.

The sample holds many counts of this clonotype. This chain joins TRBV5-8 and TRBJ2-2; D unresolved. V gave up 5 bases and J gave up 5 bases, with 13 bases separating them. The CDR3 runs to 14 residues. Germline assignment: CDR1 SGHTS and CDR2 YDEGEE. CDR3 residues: CASRSDRRTGELFF. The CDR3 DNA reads TGTGCCAGCAGGTCGGACCGTCGAACCGGGGAGCTGTTTTTT. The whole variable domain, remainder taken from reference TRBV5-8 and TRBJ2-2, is EAGVTQSPTHLIKTRGQQATLRCSPISGHTSVYWYQQALGLGLQFLLWYDEGEERNRGNFPPRFSGRQFPNYSSELNVNALELEDSALYLCASRSDRRTGELFFGEGSRLTVL.

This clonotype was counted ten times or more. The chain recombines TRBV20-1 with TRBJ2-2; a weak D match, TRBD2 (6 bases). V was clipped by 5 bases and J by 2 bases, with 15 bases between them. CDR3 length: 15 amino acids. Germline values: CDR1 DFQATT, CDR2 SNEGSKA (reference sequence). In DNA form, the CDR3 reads TGCAGTGCTGGACGGGACTCTTCTAACACCGGGGAGCTGTTTTTT. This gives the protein CSAGRDSSNTGELFF.

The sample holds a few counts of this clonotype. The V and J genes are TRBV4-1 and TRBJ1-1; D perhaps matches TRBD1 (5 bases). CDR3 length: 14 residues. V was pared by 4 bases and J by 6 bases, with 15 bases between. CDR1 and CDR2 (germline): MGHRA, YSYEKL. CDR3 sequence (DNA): TGCGCCAGCAGCCTAGGGACCTTCAGGGCTGAAGCTTTCTTT. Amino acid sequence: CASSLGTFRAEAFF.

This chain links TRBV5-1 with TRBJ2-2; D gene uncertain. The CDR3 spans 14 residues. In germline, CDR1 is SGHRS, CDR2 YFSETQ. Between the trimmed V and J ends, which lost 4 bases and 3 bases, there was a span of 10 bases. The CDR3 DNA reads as TGCGCCAGCAGCACTTCTGCACACACCGGGGAGCTGTTTTTT. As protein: CASSTSAHTGELFF.

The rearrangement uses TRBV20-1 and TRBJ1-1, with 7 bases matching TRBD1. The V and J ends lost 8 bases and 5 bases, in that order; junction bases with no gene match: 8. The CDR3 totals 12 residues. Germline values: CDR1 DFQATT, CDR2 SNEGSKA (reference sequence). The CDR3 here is CSLGPGGTEAFF. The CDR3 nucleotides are TGCAGTCTTGGACCAGGGGGGACTGAAGCTTTCTTT.

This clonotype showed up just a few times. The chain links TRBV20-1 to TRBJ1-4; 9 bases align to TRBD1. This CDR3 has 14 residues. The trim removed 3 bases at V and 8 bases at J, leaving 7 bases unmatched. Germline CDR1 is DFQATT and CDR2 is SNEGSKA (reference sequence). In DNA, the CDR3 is TGCAGTGCTAGCAAGGGACAGGGAGGGGAAAAACTGTTTTTT. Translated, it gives CSASKGQGGEKLFF.

The CDR3 protein is CSARTYQGQGQETQYF. In nucleotides, the CDR3 is TGCAGTGCTAGAACCTACCAGGGACAGGGCCAAGAGACCCAGTACTTC. The chain uses TRBV20-1 and TRBJ2-5, with 9 bases lining up with TRBD1. V was clipped by 2 bases and J by 1 base; unmatched bases: 8. CDR3 length: 16 residues. CDR1 is DFQATT and CDR2 is SNEGSKA in the germline V gene (reference sequence).

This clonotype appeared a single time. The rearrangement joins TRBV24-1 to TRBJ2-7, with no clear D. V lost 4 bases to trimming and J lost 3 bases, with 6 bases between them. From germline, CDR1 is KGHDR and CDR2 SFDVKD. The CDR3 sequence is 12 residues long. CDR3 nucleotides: TGTGCCACCAGTGACGCCTTCTACGAGCAGTACTTC. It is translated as CATSDAFYEQYF.

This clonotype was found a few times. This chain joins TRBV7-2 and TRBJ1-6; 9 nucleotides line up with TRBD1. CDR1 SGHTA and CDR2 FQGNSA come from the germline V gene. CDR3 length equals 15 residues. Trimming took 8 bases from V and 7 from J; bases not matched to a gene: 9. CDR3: CASHRGHGENSPLHF. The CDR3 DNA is TGTGCCAGCCACAGGGGGCATGGGGAAAATTCACCCCTCCACTTT.

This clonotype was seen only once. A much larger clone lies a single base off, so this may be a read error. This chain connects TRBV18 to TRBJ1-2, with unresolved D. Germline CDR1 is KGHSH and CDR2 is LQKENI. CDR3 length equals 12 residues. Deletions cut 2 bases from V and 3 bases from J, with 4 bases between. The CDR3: CASSPEDYGYTF. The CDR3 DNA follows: TGTGCCAGCTCACCAGAGGACTATGGCTACACCTTC.

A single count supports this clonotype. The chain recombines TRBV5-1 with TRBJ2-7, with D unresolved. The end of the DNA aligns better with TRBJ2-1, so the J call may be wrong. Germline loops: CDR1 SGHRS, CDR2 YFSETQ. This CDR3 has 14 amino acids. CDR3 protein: CASSSPFGYNEQFF. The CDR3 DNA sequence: TGCGCCAGCAGCTCCCCTTTCGGTTACAATGAGCAGTTCTTC.

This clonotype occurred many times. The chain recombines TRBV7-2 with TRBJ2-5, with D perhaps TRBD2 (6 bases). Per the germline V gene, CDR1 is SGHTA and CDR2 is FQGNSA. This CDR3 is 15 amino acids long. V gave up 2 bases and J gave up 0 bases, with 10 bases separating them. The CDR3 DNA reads TGTGCCAGCAGCTTATTCCGGGGGTACCAAGAGACCCAGTACTTC. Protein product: CASSLFRGYQETQYF.

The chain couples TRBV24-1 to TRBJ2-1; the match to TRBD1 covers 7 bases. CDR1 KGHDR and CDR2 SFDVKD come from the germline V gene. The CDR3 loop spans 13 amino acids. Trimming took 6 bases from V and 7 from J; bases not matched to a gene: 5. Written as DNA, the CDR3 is TGTGCCACCAGTACAGGGGCACGGAATGAGCAGTTCTTC. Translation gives CATSTGARNEQFF.

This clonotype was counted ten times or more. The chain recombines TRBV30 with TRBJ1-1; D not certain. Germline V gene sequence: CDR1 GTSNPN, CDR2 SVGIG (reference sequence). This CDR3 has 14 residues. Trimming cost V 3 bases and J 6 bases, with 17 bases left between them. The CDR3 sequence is CAWSRPRRVAEAFF. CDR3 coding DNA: TGTGCCTGGAGCCGACCCCGAAGGGTCGCTGAAGCTTTCTTT.

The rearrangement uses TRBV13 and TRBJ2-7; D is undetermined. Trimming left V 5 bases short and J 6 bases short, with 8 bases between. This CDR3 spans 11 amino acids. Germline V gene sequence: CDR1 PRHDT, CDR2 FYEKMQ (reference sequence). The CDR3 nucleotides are TGTGCCAGCAGCATCACGGCCGAGCAGTACTTC. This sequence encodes CASSITAEQYF.

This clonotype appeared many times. In DNA form, the CDR3 reads TGCGCCAGCAGCCGGGTGGGGGACAGGGGAGACGAAAAACTGTTTTTT. This sequence encodes CASSRVGDRGDEKLFF. This rearrangement joins TRBV5-1 to TRBJ1-4; 10 bases map to TRBD1. CDR1 is SGHRS, CDR2 YFSETQ, per germline. Trimming at V came to 4 bases and at J to 8 bases, leaving 11 bases not matched to a gene. The CDR3 covers 16 residues.

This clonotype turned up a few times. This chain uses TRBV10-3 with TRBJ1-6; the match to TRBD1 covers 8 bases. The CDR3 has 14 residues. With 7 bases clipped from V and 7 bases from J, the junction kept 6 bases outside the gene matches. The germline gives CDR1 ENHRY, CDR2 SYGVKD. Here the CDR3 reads CAITGQGGNSPLHF. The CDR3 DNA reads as TGTGCCATCACTGGACAGGGAGGAAATTCACCCCTCCACTTT.

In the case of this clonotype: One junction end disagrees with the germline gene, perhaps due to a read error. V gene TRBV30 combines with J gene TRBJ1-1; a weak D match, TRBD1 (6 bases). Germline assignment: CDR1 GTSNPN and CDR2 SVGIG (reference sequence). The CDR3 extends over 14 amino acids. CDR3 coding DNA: TGTGCCTGGAGTTGGACAGATACGAACACTGAAGCTCTCTTT. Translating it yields CAWSWTDTNTEALF.

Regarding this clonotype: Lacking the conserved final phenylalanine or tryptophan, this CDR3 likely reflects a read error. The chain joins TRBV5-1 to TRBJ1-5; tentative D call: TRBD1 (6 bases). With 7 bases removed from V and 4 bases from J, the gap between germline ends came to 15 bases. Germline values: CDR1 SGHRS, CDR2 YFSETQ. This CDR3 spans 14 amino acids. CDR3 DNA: TGCGCCAGCCGGGGGGCCTTTAGGAATCAGCCCCAGCATTCA. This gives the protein CASRGAFRNQPQHS.

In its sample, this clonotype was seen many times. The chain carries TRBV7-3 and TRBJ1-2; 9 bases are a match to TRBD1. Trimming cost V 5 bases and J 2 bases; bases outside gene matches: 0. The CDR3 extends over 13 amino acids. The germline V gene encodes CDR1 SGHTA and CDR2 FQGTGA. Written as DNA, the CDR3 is TGTGCCAGCAGCGGACAGGGGAACTATGGCTACACCTTC. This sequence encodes CASSGQGNYGYTF.